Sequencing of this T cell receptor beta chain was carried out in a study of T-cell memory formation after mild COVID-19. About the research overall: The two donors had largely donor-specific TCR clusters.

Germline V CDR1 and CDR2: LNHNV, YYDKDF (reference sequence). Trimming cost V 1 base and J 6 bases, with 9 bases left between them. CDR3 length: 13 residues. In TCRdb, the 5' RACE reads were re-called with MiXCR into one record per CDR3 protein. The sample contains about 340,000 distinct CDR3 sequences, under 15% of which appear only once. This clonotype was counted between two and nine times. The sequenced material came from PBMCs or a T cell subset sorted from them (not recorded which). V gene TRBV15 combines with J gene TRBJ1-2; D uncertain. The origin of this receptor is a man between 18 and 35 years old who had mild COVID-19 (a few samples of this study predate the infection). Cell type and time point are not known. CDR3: CATSRVSSDGYTF. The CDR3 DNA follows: TGTGCCACCAGCAGAGTTTCGTCGGATGGCTACACCTTC.